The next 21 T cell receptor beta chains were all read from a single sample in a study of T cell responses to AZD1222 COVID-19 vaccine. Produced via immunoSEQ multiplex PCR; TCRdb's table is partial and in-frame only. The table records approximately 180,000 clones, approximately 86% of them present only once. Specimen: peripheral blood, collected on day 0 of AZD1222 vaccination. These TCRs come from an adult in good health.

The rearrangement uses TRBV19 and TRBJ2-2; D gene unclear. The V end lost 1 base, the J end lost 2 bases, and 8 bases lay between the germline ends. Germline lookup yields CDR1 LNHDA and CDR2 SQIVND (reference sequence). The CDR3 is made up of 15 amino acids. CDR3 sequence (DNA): TGTGCCAGTAGTATAGCGGCAGGCAACACCGGGGAGCTGTTTTTT. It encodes CASSIAAGNTGELFF.

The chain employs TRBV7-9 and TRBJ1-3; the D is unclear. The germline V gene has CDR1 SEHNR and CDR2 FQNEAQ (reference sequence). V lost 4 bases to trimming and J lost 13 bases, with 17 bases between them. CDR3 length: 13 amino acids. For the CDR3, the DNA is TGTGCCAGCAGCTCGCCGGGTTCCTCTCCAATATATTTT. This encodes CASSSPGSSPIYF.

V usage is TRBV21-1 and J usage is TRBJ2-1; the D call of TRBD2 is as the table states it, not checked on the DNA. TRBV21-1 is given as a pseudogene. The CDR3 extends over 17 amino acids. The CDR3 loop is CASSETGLPYSYNEQFF. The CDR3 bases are TGTGCCAGCAGTGAAACGGGACTTCCCTACTCCTACAATGAGCAGTTCTTC.

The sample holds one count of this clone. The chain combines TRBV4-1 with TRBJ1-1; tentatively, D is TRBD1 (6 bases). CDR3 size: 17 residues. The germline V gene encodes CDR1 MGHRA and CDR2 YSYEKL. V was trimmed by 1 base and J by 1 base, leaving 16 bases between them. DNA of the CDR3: TGCGCCAGCAGCCAAGGGTTGGTACAGGGACGGAACACTGAAGCTTTCTTT. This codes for CASSQGLVQGRNTEAFF.

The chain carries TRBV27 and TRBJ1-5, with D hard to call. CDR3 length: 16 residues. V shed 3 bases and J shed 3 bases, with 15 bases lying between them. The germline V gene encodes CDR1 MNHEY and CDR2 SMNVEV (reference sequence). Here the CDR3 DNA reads TGTGCCAGCAGTTTCTTACCGAGCGATCCCAATCAGCCCCAGCATTTT. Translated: CASSFLPSDPNQPQHF.

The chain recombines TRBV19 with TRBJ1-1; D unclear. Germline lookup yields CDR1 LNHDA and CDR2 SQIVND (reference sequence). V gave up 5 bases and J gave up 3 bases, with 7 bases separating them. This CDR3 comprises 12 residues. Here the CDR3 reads CASSVSDTEAFF. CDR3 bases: TGTGCCAGTAGTGTTTCGGACACTGAAGCTTTCTTT.

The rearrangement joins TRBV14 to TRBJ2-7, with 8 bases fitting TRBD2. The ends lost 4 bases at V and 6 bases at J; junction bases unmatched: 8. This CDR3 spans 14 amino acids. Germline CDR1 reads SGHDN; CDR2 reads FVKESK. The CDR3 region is CASSPRGGRGEQYF. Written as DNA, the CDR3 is TGTGCCAGCAGCCCTCGGGGGGGGCGCGGCGAGCAGTACTTC.

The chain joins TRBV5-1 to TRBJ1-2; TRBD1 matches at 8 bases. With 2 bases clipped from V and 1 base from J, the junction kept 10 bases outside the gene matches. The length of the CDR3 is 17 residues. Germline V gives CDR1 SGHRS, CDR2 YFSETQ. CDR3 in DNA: TGCGCCAGCAGCTTCACAGGGGGAACACGGCTTAACTATGGCTACACCTTC. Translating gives CASSFTGGTRLNYGYTF.

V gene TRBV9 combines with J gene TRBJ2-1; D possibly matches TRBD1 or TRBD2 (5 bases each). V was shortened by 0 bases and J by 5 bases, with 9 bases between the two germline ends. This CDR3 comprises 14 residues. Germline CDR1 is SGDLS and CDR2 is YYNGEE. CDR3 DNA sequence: TGTGCCAGCAGCGTAGAAGGGACGAACAATGAGCAGTTCTTC. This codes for CASSVEGTNNEQFF.

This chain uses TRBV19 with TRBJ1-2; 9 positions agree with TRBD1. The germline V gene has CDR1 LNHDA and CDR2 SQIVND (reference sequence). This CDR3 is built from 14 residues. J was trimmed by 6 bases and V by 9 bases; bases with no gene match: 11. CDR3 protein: CASTGTGRFNGYTF. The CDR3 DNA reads TGTGCCAGCACCGGGACAGGGCGATTTAATGGCTACACCTTC.

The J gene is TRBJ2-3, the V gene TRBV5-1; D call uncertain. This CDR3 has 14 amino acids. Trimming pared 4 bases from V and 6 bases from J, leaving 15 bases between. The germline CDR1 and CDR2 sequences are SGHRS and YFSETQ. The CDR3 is CASSQLTNVDTQYF. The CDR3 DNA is TGCGCCAGCAGCCAACTTACTAACGTGGATACGCAGTATTTT.

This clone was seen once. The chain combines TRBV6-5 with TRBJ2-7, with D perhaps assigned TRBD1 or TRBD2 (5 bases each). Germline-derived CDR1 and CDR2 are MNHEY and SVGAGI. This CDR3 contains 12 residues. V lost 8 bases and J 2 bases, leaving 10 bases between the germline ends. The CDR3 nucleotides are TGTGCCAGCCGGGACGGACCCTACGAGCAGTACTTC. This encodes CASRDGPYEQYF.

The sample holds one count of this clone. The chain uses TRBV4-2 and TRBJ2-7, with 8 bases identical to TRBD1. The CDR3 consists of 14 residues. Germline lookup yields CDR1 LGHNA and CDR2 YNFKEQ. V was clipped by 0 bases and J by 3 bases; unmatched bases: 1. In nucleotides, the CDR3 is TGTGCCAGCAGCCAAGATGGACAGGGCTACGAGCAGTACTTC. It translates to CASSQDGQGYEQYF.

The DNA of the CDR3 is TGTGCCAGCAGTGAAGTGGGCAGGGCTGGCTACACCTTC. The encoded protein is CASSEVGRAGYTF. The chain joins TRBV6-1 to TRBJ1-2; the D gene is possibly TRBD1 (5 bases). The CDR3 length is 13 residues. Between the trimmed V and J ends, which lost 1 base and 7 bases, there was a span of 10 bases. Germline loops: CDR1 MNHNS, CDR2 SASEGT.

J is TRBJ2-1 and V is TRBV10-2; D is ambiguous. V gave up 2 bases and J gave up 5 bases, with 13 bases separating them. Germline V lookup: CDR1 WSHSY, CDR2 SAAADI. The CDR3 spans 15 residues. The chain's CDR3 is CASSEPPSINNEQFF. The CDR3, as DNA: TGCGCCAGCAGTGAGCCCCCCTCTATTAACAATGAGCAGTTCTTC.

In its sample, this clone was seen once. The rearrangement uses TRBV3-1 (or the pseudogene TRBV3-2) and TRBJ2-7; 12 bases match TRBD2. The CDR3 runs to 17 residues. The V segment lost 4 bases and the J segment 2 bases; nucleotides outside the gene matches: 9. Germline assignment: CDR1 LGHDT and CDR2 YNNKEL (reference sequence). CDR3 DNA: TGTGCCAGCAGCCGCAGGGCTAGCGGGGGGGACGCCTACGAGCAGTACTTC. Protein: CASSRRASGGDAYEQYF.

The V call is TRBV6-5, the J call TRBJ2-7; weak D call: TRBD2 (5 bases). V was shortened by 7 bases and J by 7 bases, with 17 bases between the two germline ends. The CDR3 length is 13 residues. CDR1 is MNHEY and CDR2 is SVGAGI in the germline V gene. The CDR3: CASKTPGSGEQYF. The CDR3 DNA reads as TGTGCCAGCAAAACCCCTGGTTCGGGGGAGCAGTACTTC.

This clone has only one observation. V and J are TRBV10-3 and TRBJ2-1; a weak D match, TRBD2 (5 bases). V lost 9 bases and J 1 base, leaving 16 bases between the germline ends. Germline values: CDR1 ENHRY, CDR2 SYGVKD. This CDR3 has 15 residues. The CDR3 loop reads CAISPDGESYNEQFF. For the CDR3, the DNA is TGTGCCATTTCTCCTGACGGGGAATCCTACAATGAGCAGTTCTTC.

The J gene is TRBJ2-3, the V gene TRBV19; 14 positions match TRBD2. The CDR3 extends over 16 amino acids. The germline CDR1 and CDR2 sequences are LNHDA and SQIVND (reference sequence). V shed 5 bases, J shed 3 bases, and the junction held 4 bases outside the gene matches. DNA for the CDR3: TGTGCCAGTAGTCGGACTAGCGGGGGGTTAACAGATACGCAGTATTTT. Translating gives CASSRTSGGLTDTQYF. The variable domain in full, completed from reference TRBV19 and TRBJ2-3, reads DGGITQSPKYLFRKEGQNVTLSCEQNLNHDAMYWYRQDPGQGLRLIYYSQIVNDFQKGDIAEGYSVSREKKESFPLTVTSAQKNPTAFYLCASSRTSGGLTDTQYFGPGTRLTVL.

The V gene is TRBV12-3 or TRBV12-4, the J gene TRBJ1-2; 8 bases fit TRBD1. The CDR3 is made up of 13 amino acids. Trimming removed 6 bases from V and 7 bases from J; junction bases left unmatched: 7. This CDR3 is CASSRDRNLGYTF. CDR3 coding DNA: TGTGCCAGCAGCCGGGACAGGAACCTTGGCTACACCTTC.

In DNA form, the CDR3 reads TGTGCCAGCAGCTCGACAGGGACTGGAAACACCATATATTTT. Translating gives CASSSTGTGNTIYF. The rearrangement uses TRBV7-6 and TRBJ1-3, with 7 bases matching TRBD1. V dropped 4 bases and J dropped 2; count of bases not matched to a gene: 2. Germline values: CDR1 SGHVS, CDR2 FNYEAQ. This CDR3 spans 14 amino acids.